Listed below are T cell receptor beta chains from one sample, sequenced in a study of OX40 agonist ivuxolimab in advanced cancers. Some clones are missing from TCRdb's copy, which holds only in-frame ones; the method was immunoSEQ multiplex PCR. The sample lists fewer than 85,000 clones; about 88% were seen once. Sequenced material: CD4+ or CD8+ T cells sorted from blood, taken in a trial of the OX40 agonist ivuxolimab. The origin of the receptors is an adult with an advanced solid tumor such as melanoma, head and neck, liver or kidney cancer. CDR3s include the opening cysteine and the closing phenylalanine or tryptophan. A D gene is named only where the DNA matches it firmly. Not all rows give a size; the values are once, few, many and, for expanded clones, a class.

d_gene | j_gene | abundance | v_gene | CDR3nt | CDR3aa
- | TRBJ2-3 | - | TRBV11-3 | TGTGCCAGCAGCACGGCGGGAAGCACGCAGTATTTT | CASSTAGSTQYF
TRBD1 | TRBJ2-3 | few | TRBV5-1 | TGCGCCAGCGGGGGAGGACAGGGGGCTTCAGATACGCAGTATTTT | CASGGGQGASDTQYF
TRBD1 | TRBJ1-1 | - | TRBV27 | TGTGCCAGCAGCCCCCGGACAGGGGGCTACATAATGAACACTGAAGCTTTCTTT | CASSPRTGGYIMNTEAFF
TRBD1 | TRBJ1-2 | - | TRBV5-1 | TGCGCCAGCAGCTTGGTGGGACAGGACTCCGAGGGCTACACCTTC | CASSLVGQDSEGYTF
TRBD1 | TRBJ2-7 | - | TRBV7-2 | TGTGCCAGCAGCTTAAATACAGGGGTCAAGTACGAGCAGTACTTC | CASSLNTGVKYEQYF
- | TRBJ2-3 | - | TRBV19 | TGTGCCAGTAGTATAAGGACCAGCTCTAGCACAGATACGCAGTATTTT | CASSIRTSSSTDTQYF
- | TRBJ1-3 | once | TRBV7-9 | TGTGCCAGCATCAAACCCGGCGGGGGGTTCCCTGGAAACACCATATATTTT | CASIKPGGGFPGNTIYF
- | TRBJ1-6 | - | TRBV7-2 | TGTGCCAGCAGCTTAGTACGGTCTCGGCAGGGGCATTCACCCCTCCACTTT | CASSLVRSRQGHSPLHF
- | TRBJ1-4 | - | TRBV19 | TGTGCCAGTCGTTCGGAGGGAGGAAATGAAAAACTGTTTTTT | CASRSEGGNEKLFF
TRBD1 | TRBJ1-2 | - | TRBV5-8 | TGTGCCAGCAGCTCGCTAGGACAGGGTGGCTACACCTTC | CASSSLGQGGYTF
TRBD2 | TRBJ2-3 | - | TRBV6-1 | TGTGCCAGCAGTTTGGGACTAGCTCACACAGATACGCAGTATTTT | CASSLGLAHTDTQYF
TRBD1 | TRBJ1-2 | - | TRBV7-2 | TGTGCCAGCAGCTTAGACGGGACAGGGGGTTTCGATGGCTACACCTTC | CASSLDGTGGFDGYTF
- | TRBJ2-5 | - | TRBV4-2 | TGTGCCAGCAGCCAAGTTGGAGGAGCCCAAGAGACCCAGTACTTC | CASSQVGGAQETQYF
TRBD2 | TRBJ2-2 | - | TRBV25-1 | TGTGCCAGCAGTAGCCCCGGGACTAGCGGCGCCGGGGAGCTGTTTTTT | CASSSPGTSGAGELFF
- | TRBJ2-2 | - | TRBV19 | TGTGCCAGTAGTATATTTAGGGCGAACGCCGGGGAGCTGTTTTTT | CASSIFRANAGELFF
TRBD1 | TRBJ1-5 | - | TRBV19 | TGTGCCAGTAGTATTCGATCTCGGGACAGCCAGTACAATCAGCCCCAGCATTTT | CASSIRSRDSQYNQPQHF
- | TRBJ2-3 | - | TRBV6-4 | TGTGCCAGCAGTGACTCGAAGTCCGGTGTCGTCCTCATTAAGCAGTATTTT | CASSDSKSGVVLIKQYF
- | TRBJ1-2 | - | TRBV7-9 | TGTGCCACCCTACGTCTGGGGGGCGCGGACTATGGCTACACCTTC | CATLRLGGADYGYTF
- | TRBJ2-1 | - | TRBV7-3 | TGTGCCAGCAGCCGAGGGAGAGACAATGAGCAGTTCTTC | CASSRGRDNEQFF
TRBD1 | TRBJ1-2 | - | TRBV5-1 | TGCGCCAGCAGCTTGGGGTCAGGGGGAAAAGACACCTTC | CASSLGSGGKDTF
TRBD2 | TRBJ2-3 | once | TRBV27 | TGTGCCAGCAGTTTGGGACTAGCGGATACGCAGTATTTT | CASSLGLADTQYF
- | TRBJ2-7 | - | TRBV21-1 | TGTGCCAGCAGCAAACTAGCGGGAAATCACGAGCAGTACTTC | CASSKLAGNHEQYF
TRBD1 | TRBJ1-1 | - | TRBV10-1 | TGCGCCAGCAGATCCGGGACAGGGGGCACTGAAGCTTTCTTT | CASRSGTGGTEAFF
- | TRBJ2-3 | - | TRBV11-2 | TGTGCCAGCAGCTCAAGGGATAACAGTAGGAGCACAGATACGCAGTATTTT | CASSSRDNSRSTDTQYF
TRBD1 | TRBJ2-7 | - | TRBV18 | TGTGCCAGCTCACTGGGGACAGACTACGAGCAGTACTTC | CASSLGTDYEQYF
- | TRBJ2-5 | - | TRBV19 | TGTGCCAGTAGTCCCTCGACCTTGGGGACCCAGTACTTC | CASSPSTLGTQYF
- | TRBJ1-6 | once | TRBV10-2 | TGCGCCAGCAGTGAGGGGGGCGCGGATAATTCACCCCTCCACTTT | CASSEGGADNSPLHF
- | TRBJ2-3 | once | TRBV4-1 | TGCGCCAGCAGCCAAGTAGGGACCGGCACAGATACGCAGTATTTT | CASSQVGTGTDTQYF
TRBD1 | TRBJ2-5 | - | TRBV20-1 | TGCAGTGCCTACAGGGGAGAGACCCAGTACTTC | CSAYRGETQYF
- | TRBJ2-1 | - | TRBV29-1 | TGCAGCGTTGTTGTCCTAGGGATAAGGGGTGAGCAGTTCTTC | CSVVVLGIRGEQFF
- | TRBJ1-2 | - | TRBV11-2 | TGTGCCAGCAGCTTAAGAACGGGCTATGGCTACACCTTC | CASSLRTGYGYTF
TRBD2 | TRBJ2-7 | - | TRBV7-3 | TGTGCCAGCAGCCCCGAATATAGCGGGAGTAAGACCTACGAGCAGTACTTC | CASSPEYSGSKTYEQYF
- | TRBJ2-2 | - | TRBV27 | TGTGCCAGCAGTTTACTATCAACGAACACCGGGGAGCTGTTTTTT | CASSLLSTNTGELFF
TRBD2 | TRBJ2-3 | - | TRBV9 | TGTGCCAGCACCAGAGACGGGACTAGCGGCACAGATACGCAGTATTTT | CASTRDGTSGTDTQYF
TRBD1 | TRBJ2-7 | - | TRBV2 | TGTGCCAGCAACCGACAGGGGGTCGACGAGCAGTACTTC | CASNRQGVDEQYF
- | TRBJ2-5 | - | TRBV6-6 | TGTGCCAGCAGTTACGGACAGTTCCAAGAGACCCAGTACTTC | CASSYGQFQETQYF
TRBD1 | TRBJ1-2 | - | TRBV4-2 | TGTGCCAGCAGCTTGGCGGGACAGGGGGCATATGGCTACACCTTC | CASSLAGQGAYGYTF
TRBD2 | TRBJ2-3 | - | TRBV2 | TGTGCCAGCAGGCGGGCGGGGGGGATCACAGATACGCAGTATTTT | CASRRAGGITDTQYF
- | TRBJ2-6 | - | TRBV5-4 | TGTGCCAGCAGCTTAGGCAGTCTCGGCTCTGGGGCCAACGTCCTGACTTTC | CASSLGSLGSGANVLTF
- | TRBJ2-2 | - | TRBV5-1 | TGCGCCAGCAGCCCCCAGGGCGGTTGGACCGGGGAGCTGTTTTTT | CASSPQGGWTGELFF
TRBD1 | TRBJ1-1 | - | TRBV18 | TGTGCCAGCACCTTTACCGGGACAGGGGGAGGGAGCACTGAAGCTTTCTTT | CASTFTGTGGGSTEAFF
TRBD1 | TRBJ2-1 | - | TRBV29-1 | TGCAGCGCTAAAACCGGGACAGCAAGGAATGAGCAGTTCTTC | CSAKTGTARNEQFF